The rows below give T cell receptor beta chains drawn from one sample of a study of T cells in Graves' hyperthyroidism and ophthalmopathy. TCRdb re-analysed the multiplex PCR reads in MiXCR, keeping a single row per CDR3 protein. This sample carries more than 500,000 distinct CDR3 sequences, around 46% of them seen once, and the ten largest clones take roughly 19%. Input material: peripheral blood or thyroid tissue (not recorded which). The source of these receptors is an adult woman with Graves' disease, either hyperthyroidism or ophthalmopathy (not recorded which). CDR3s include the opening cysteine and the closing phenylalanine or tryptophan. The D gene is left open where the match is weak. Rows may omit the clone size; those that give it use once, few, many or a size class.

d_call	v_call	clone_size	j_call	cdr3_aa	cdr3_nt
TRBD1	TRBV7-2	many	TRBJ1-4	CASSPGQANEKLFF	TGTGCCAGCAGCCCGGGACAGGCTAATGAAAAACTGTTTTTT
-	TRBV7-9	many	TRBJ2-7	CASSLKGDYEQYF	TGTGCCAGCAGCTTAAAGGGGGACTACGAGCAGTACTTC
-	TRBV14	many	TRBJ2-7	CASSPALAGMGEQYF	TGTGCCAGCAGCCCTGCATTAGCTGGGATGGGAGAGCAGTACTTC
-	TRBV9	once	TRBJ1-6	CASSVDRLAGVSPLHF	TGTGCCAGCAGCGTAGATCGCCTGGCAGGGGTGTCACCCCTCCACTTT
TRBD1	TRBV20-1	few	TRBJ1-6	CSARDSTGRGNSPLHF	TGCAGTGCTAGAGATTCGACAGGGAGGGGTAATTCACCCCTCCACTTT
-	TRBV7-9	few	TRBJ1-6	CASSGSAPLHF	TGTGCCAGCAGTGGGAGTGCACCCCTCCACTTT
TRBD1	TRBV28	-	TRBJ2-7	CASSFEQGGYEQYF	TGTGCCAGCAGTTTCGAACAGGGGGGCTACGAGCAGTACTTC
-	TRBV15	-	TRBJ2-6	CATSRVGGTVPSGANVLTF	TGTGCCACCAGCCGAGTGGGCGGGACAGTCCCCTCTGGGGCCAACGTCCTGACTTTC
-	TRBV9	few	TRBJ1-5	CASSSESGNQPQHF	TGTGCCAGCAGCTCCGAATCGGGCAATCAGCCCCAGCATTTT
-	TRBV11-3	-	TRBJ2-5	CASSLQEYSYQETQYF	TGTGCCAGCAGCTTACAGGAGTACAGCTACCAAGAGACCCAGTACTTC
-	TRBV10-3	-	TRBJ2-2	CAISGGNGELFF	TGTGCCATCAGTGGGGGAAACGGGGAGCTGTTTTTT
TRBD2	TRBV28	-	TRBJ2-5	CASGKGLAGGGETQYF	TGTGCCAGCGGGAAGGGACTAGCGGGAGGGGGGGAGACCCAGTACTTC
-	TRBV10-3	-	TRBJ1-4	CATSQGDEKLFF	TGTGCCACCTCACAGGGAGACGAAAAACTGTTTTTT
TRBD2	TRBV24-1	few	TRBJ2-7	CATSDLGTSGTYEQYF	TGTGCCACCAGTGACCTGGGGACTAGCGGGACCTACGAGCAGTACTTC
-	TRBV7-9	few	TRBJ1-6	CASSSDWALHF	TGTGCCAGCAGCTCCGACTGGGCCCTCCACTTT
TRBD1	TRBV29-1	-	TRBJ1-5	CSVTTGLNQPQHF	TGCAGCGTCACGACAGGGCTTAATCAGCCCCAGCATTTT
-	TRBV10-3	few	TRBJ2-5	CAISGTAETQYF	TGTGCCATCAGTGGGACTGCAGAGACCCAGTACTTC
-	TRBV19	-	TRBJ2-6	CASNPRIGANVLTF	TGTGCCAGTAACCCACGGATAGGGGCTAACGTCCTGACTTTC
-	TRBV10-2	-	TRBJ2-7	CASRFPGEQYF	TGCGCCAGCAGGTTTCCCGGGGAGCAGTACTTC
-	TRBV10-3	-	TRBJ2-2	CAISEEGMMETPTPGSCFF	-